Described below is a single T cell receptor (beta chain) sequence and its context. Its specificity is not known. The junction shows a germline mismatch at one end, possibly a read error. Other DNA sequences from this sample encode an identical CDR3 as well. This specimen belongs to a study of cytomegalovirus exposure and HLA in healthy donors. The CDR3 runs to 16 residues. The germline CDR1 and CDR2 sequences are SEHNR and FQNEAQ (reference sequence). Study outcomes and limitations: Some public TCRs appeared in many individuals, while most sequences were rare.

The PCR ran on 60 Vbeta and 13 Jbeta primers. Sequencing was performed with immunoSEQ multiplex PCR; in TCRdb, only in-frame clones are kept and a portion is missing. The data hold tens of thousands of clones, with around 72% observed a single time. This sequence was found in a woman in her forties or fifties in good health and CMV-seropositive. The V and J genes are TRBV7-9 and TRBJ2-5, with 7 bases lining up with TRBD1. The sequencing input was PBMCs. CDR3 in amino acids: CASSSTTGISRETQYF. The CDR3 DNA reads TGTGCTAGCAGCTCGACGACAGGGATCTCGAGAGAGACCCAGTACTTC. The variable domain in full, with the rest retrieved from reference TRBV7-9 and TRBJ2-5, is DTGVSQNPRHKITKRGQNVTFRCDPISEHNRLYWYRQTLGQGPEFLTYFQNEAQLEKSRLLSDRFSAERPKGSFSTLEIQRTEQGDSAMYLCASSSTTGISRETQYFGPGTRLLVL.